This T cell receptor beta chain appears in the sequencing data of a study of regulatory T cells in long-lasting Graves disease. Time point in this sample: newly diagnosed GD, antithyroid drugs for less than 3 months. PBMC-derived RNA was used for the TCR library. Patients came through an endocrinology department, and that department was in Xi'an, China. V was clipped by 5 bases and J by 2 bases, with 16 bases between them. Germline CDR1 reads MNHEY; CDR2 reads SMNVEV (reference sequence). The CDR3 has 16 residues. General study results and limits: Those with persistent Graves' had less TCR diversity than newly diagnosed patients.

Combining iRepertoire HTBI primers with Arm-PCR of CDR3 regions, the authors built TCR beta libraries. One entry per CDR3 protein, called by TCRdb with MiXCR from the multiplex PCR reads. The repertoire has roughly 560,000 distinct CDR3 sequences, about 16% of them found once; the top ten carry 25%. This clonotype has ten or more counts. The target antigen is unknown. These records were also assigned to another study, of T cells in Graves' hyperthyroidism and ophthalmopathy. This second report adds: Patients with uncontrolled infections, other autoimmune diseases, pregnancy or lactation were excluded.

The material was peripheral blood mononuclear cells (PBMCs), obtained at new diagnosis, from a patient treated with antithyroid drugs. The receptor's source is a woman aged 35 to 59 with Graves disease. The V and J genes are TRBV27 and TRBJ1-5; TRBD1 might be the D (6 bases). The chain's CDR3 is CASSTADRGGNQPQHF. CDR3 nucleotide sequence: TGTGCCAGCAGTACGGCGGACAGAGGAGGCAATCAGCCCCAGCATTTT.